The source of this T cell receptor (beta chain) is a study of identical twins. TCRdb ran MiXCR on the 5' RACE reads and lists one entry per CDR3 protein. Of some 1,700,000 distinct CDR3 sequences in the sample, 25% to 35% were seen once. CDR3 length: 10 amino acids. From germline, CDR1 is DFQATT and CDR2 SNEGSKA (reference sequence). The sequence came from a newborn girl in good health. Sample: cord blood. The rearrangement uses TRBV20-1 and TRBJ2-4; the D gene could be TRBD1 or TRBD2 (5 bases each). The J call is in doubt because the DNA end fits TRBJ2-7 better. DNA of the CDR3: TGCAGTCCGGGACCCTACGAGCAGTACTTC. It is translated as CSPGPYEQYF.